The 18 T cell receptor beta chains presented below share a single source sample, sequenced in a study of shared clonotypes between healthy human individuals. The data were produced by immunoSEQ multiplex PCR, yet TCRdb's version contains in-frame clones alone and is incomplete. Of about 380,000 clones in the sample, around 96% were seen once. Input material: memory CD8+ T cells sorted from blood. The sample's subset: CD45RO+ cells pooled with CCR7-negative TemRA cells. Receptors originate from a man aged 25 to 40 in good health.

CDR3 protein: CASRPGSTNEKLFF. CDR3 bases: TGTGCCAGCAGGCCGGGATCAACTAATGAAAAACTGTTTTTT. This chain uses TRBV6-5 with TRBJ1-4; D unclear. The ends were cut back, 6 bases at V and 0 bases at J, with 8 bases in the middle. CDR1 and CDR2 (germline): MNHEY, SVGAGI. The CDR3 contains 14 residues.

The V call is TRBV7-2, the J call TRBJ2-1; the D gene is possibly TRBD2 (6 bases). CDR3 size: 15 residues. The germline V gene encodes CDR1 SGHTA and CDR2 FQGNSA. Trimming shortened V by 4 bases and J by 3 bases, and 13 bases separated the two germline ends. The CDR3 here is CASSSSGLRYNEQFF. Here the CDR3 DNA reads TGTGCCAGCAGCTCATCGGGACTCCGCTACAATGAGCAGTTCTTC.

In the case of this clone: The same CDR3 can be traced to other DNA sequences in this sample. The V gene is TRBV7-8, the J gene TRBJ2-1; no clear D. The CDR3 consists of 13 residues. CDR1 and CDR2 from the germline V gene are SGHVS and FQNEAQ. Trimming took 1 base from V and 5 from J, leaving 6 bases between them. The CDR3 here is CASSLVWDNEQFF. In DNA form, the CDR3 reads TGTGCCAGCAGCTTAGTATGGGACAATGAGCAGTTCTTC.

The genes are TRBV7-2 and TRBJ2-5; no firm D call. Trimming stripped 2 bases from V and 1 base from J, with 8 bases between. CDR1 and CDR2 from the germline V gene are SGHTA and FQGNSA. The CDR3 has 14 residues. CDR3 in amino acids: CASSLRRSQETQYF. CDR3 coding DNA: TGTGCCAGCAGCTTAAGGCGTAGCCAAGAGACCCAGTACTTC.

The rearrangement joins TRBV5-1 to TRBJ1-2; D may be TRBD1 (5 bases). The CDR3 runs 14 residues. V lost 0 bases to trimming and J lost 3 bases, with 9 bases between them. Looked up from germline, CDR1 is SGHRS and CDR2 is YFSETQ. The DNA of the CDR3 is TGCGCCAGCAGCTTGGTTTCGGGACACTATGGCTACACCTTC. This encodes CASSLVSGHYGYTF. The full variable domain, rest sourced from reference TRBV5-1 and TRBJ1-2, is KAGVTQTPRYLIKTRGQQVTLSCSPISGHRSVSWYQQTPGQGLQFLFEYFSETQRNKGNFPGRFSGRQFSNSRSEMNVSTLELGDSALYLCASSLVSGHYGYTFGSGTRLTVV.

This chain uses TRBV28 with TRBJ2-1, with 9 bases fitting TRBD1. The CDR3 is made up of 18 amino acids. Unmatched junction bases numbered 17, after V lost 8 bases and J lost 3 bases. From germline, CDR1 is MDHEN and CDR2 SYDVKM. The DNA of the CDR3 is TGTGCCAGCCCCCACGGGACAGGGCTTAATATCGGCTACAATGAGCAGTTCTTC. Its translation is CASPHGTGLNIGYNEQFF.

This clone was seen once. The V call is TRBV7-9, the J call TRBJ2-1; 13 positions agree with TRBD2. This CDR3 contains 18 residues. The germline V gene encodes CDR1 SEHNR and CDR2 FQNEAQ (reference sequence). With V trimmed by 1 base and J by 8 bases, 11 bases remained unmatched. CDR3 in DNA: TGTGCCAGCAGCTTAGGAGGGTGGACTAGCGGGAGTCGTGATGAGCAGTTCTTC. It yields the protein CASSLGGWTSGSRDEQFF.

The chain links TRBV2 to TRBJ1-1; D remains unclear. CDR1 is SNHLY and CDR2 is FYNNEI in the germline V gene. CDR3 length: 9 residues. V lost 7 bases and J lost 3, with 0 bases in between. CDR3 bases: TGTGCCAGCAACACTGAAGCTTTCTTT. Residues: CASNTEAFF.

The V call is TRBV7-9, the J call TRBJ1-2; D perhaps matches TRBD1 (5 bases). The CDR3 sequence is 13 residues long. Deletions cut 7 bases from V and 4 bases from J, with 13 bases between. Germline lookup yields CDR1 SEHNR and CDR2 FQNEAQ (reference sequence). The CDR3 sequence: CASTLGVGYGYTF. As DNA, the CDR3 is TGTGCCAGCACCCTAGGGGTCGGCTATGGCTACACCTTC.

This sequence joins TRBV4-2 and TRBJ2-1; D may match TRBD1 or TRBD2 (5 bases each). V dropped 7 bases and J dropped 8 bases, with 18 bases sitting between them. The germline CDR1 and CDR2 sequences are LGHNA and YNFKEQ. This CDR3 comprises 14 residues. Here the CDR3 reads CASTSETGLDEQFF. CDR3 DNA sequence: TGTGCCAGCACCTCAGAAACGGGGCTGGATGAGCAGTTCTTC.

This chain connects TRBV28 to TRBJ1-5; D gene ambiguous. V lost 5 bases and J lost 1, with 15 bases in between. Germline values: CDR1 MDHEN, CDR2 SYDVKM. The CDR3 length is 16 residues. The CDR3 loop is CASSPKGWRSNQPQHF. In nucleotides, the CDR3 is TGTGCCAGCAGTCCTAAGGGATGGAGGAGCAATCAGCCCCAGCATTTT.

The chain couples TRBV6-5 to TRBJ2-3, with D perhaps matching TRBD2 (6 bases). The CDR3 has 15 amino acids. Trimming took 0 bases from V and 12 from J, leaving 19 bases between them. The V gene's germline CDR1 is MNHEY and CDR2 SVGAGI. This CDR3 reads CASSYSMTSGAYQYF. The CDR3 coding sequence is TGTGCCAGCAGTTACTCGATGACTAGTGGGGCTTACCAGTATTTT.

The CDR3: CASSPTDYLFHNEQFF. The DNA of the CDR3 is TGTGCCAGCAGTCCGACGGACTACCTATTCCACAATGAGCAGTTCTTC. The rearrangement uses TRBV28 and TRBJ2-1, with a possible D match to TRBD2 (6 bases). Trimming removed 5 bases from V and 5 bases from J, with 19 bases in between. CDR3 length equals 16 residues. From germline, CDR1 is MDHEN and CDR2 SYDVKM.

The chain uses TRBV25-1 and TRBJ1-1, with 10 bases identical to TRBD1. The CDR3 loop spans 13 amino acids. The V gene's germline CDR1 is MGHDK and CDR2 SYGVNS. With 7 bases clipped from V and 5 bases from J, the junction kept 4 bases outside the gene matches. CDR3 sequence reads: CASTRQGATEAFF. The CDR3 DNA reads as TGTGCCAGCACCCGACAGGGGGCGACTGAAGCTTTCTTT.

This chain connects TRBV20-1 to TRBJ2-7; D is uncertain. From germline, CDR1 is DFQATT and CDR2 SNEGSKA (reference sequence). CDR3 length: 11 residues. V lost 6 bases, J lost 1 base, and 7 bases lay in between. The CDR3 spells CSASKSYEQYF. For the CDR3, the DNA is TGCAGTGCGTCAAAATCCTACGAGCAGTACTTC.

In nucleotides, the CDR3 is TGTGCCAGTAGTCCCTCCGACATCTCTGGGGCCAACGTCCTGACTTTC. Protein product: CASSPSDISGANVLTF. V gene TRBV19 combines with J gene TRBJ2-6; no definite D call. V was shortened by 5 bases and J by 0 bases, with 11 bases between the two germline ends. Germline V gene data show CDR1 as LNHDA and CDR2 as SQIVND (reference sequence). CDR3 length equals 16 residues.

The rearrangement uses TRBV15 and TRBJ1-4; possibly TRBD1 for D (6 bases). The CDR3 totals 15 residues. Germline V gene sequence: CDR1 LNHNV, CDR2 YYDKDF (reference sequence). The V end lost 0 bases, the J end lost 8 bases, and 13 bases lay between the germline ends. CDR3 coding DNA: TGTGCCACCAGCAGAGATCAAGGAAGGGGGGAAAAACTGTTTTTT. Encoded protein: CATSRDQGRGEKLFF.

V gene TRBV11-1 combines with J gene TRBJ2-7; D possibly corresponds to TRBD1 (8 bases). Between the trimmed V and J ends, which lost 1 base and 0 bases, there was a span of 13 bases. The germline gives CDR1 SGHAT, CDR2 FQDESV (reference sequence). CDR3 size: 16 residues. The CDR3 reads CASSLDTGGVSYEQYF. The CDR3 region has the DNA TGTGCCAGCAGCTTAGATACAGGGGGGGTCTCCTACGAGCAGTACTTC.